The present entry profiles one TCR beta chain with its context. Its antigen specificity is not known. No much larger clonotype is one base removed from it; base qualities were not supplied. The entry originates in a study of blood T cell repertoires in COVID-19 (dated by TCRdb to 2018 to 2021). Regarding the study in general: Collaborator samples came from the United States, Italy and Spain and covered acute and convalescent phases of COVID-19. The material from the prospective study consisted of cDNA or gDNA derived from T cells, B-cell-depleted T cells, or PBMCs. Deeply sampled blood TCRbeta repertoires from subjects exposed to, actively infected with, or recovered from COVID-19 were included in the dataset. A freely available public database, intended as a resource for researchers studying the immune response to SARS-CoV-2, is where the repertoires were released. Samples came from the ongoing ImmuneRACE study (first 160 participants) plus 1,254 subjects from 6 global collaborators. Nearly every sample came with metadata listing a de-identified subject ID, COVID-19 status, age in years and sex. Where available, HLA class I and class II types were taken from metadata supplied by the sample provider and were not determined by assay-based typing.

Study-wide findings and limitations: The quantity of clinical and demographic metadata differed by source and by participant and was supplied without curation.

Each collaborating institution followed its own protocols to collect whole blood in K2EDTA tubes. For TCRbeta analysis, collaborators shipped samples in one of three forms: frozen whole blood, isolated PBMCs, or DNA extracted from either of those sample types. At the junction V is shortened by 7 bases and J by 3 bases; bases outside the gene matches: 8. CDR3 length: 15 amino acids, cysteine to phenylalanine. The CDR3 DNA has 45 bases and is translated from base 1. The germline V gene specifies MDHEN as CDR1 and SYDVKM as CDR2. The immunoSEQ Assay, a bias-controlled multiplex PCR, was used to amplify TCRbeta CDR3 regions from genomic DNA. On the authors' methods: The number of nucleated cells in each sample was estimated from the amplification of reference gene primers within the assay. To quantify the absolute abundance of each unique TCRbeta CDR3 rearrangement, sequence reads were collapsed and filtered. For each sample, productive Simpson clonality was calculated as the square root of Simpson's diversity index over productive rearrangements. Entries here come from immuneACCESS through TCRdb and include only in-frame sequences with V and J called. Some clones fail to appear in such tables; in the studies checked, an unresolved V gene covers under half of the shortfall, and the cause of the remainder is unknown. The V and J calls and clone size are taken from that table; D and trimming were inferred from the DNA. This sample comprises 150,000 to 200,000 clones, approximately 95% of them detected only once. The ten largest clonotypes hold about 5% of the sample.

Material for sequencing was peripheral blood. The V and J segments used are TRBV28 and TRBJ2-2, and TRBD1 aligns with 7 junction nucleotides. The sequence came from a woman between 45 and 65 years old with acute or convalescent COVID-19. The CDR3 protein sequence reads: CASTLGQQYTGELFF. The bases read TGTGCCAGCACCTTGGGACAGCAATACACCGGGGAGCTGTTTTTT.